A selection of T cell receptor beta chains follows, all from one sample in a study of cytomegalovirus exposure and HLA in healthy donors. Sequenced by immunoSEQ multiplex PCR; TCRdb stores in-frame clones only, minus some. This sample has over 50,000 clones, with almost 97% found just once. Sequenced material: PBMCs. These receptors came from a woman aged 18-29 years in good health and CMV-seronegative. The CDR3 runs from the conserved cysteine through the conserved F or W. A D gene is named only where the DNA matches it firmly. For some rows the clone size is stated as once, few or many, or as a class when expanded; others skip it.

D gene,clone size,V gene,J gene,CDR3 DNA,CDR3 protein
TRBD1,-,TRBV9,TRBJ2-2,TGTGCCAGCAGCGTAGGGGGACAGGAATACGCGAACACCGGGGAGCTGTTTTTT,CASSVGGQEYANTGELFF
TRBD2,once,TRBV7-8,TRBJ2-2,TGTGCCAGCAGCCCCAAGGGACTAGCGGGGGCGAACACCGGGGAGCTGTTTTTT,CASSPKGLAGANTGELFF
TRBD1,-,TRBV7-9,TRBJ1-1,TGTGCCAGCAGCTTAGCGGAACAGGGGCCGGCTTTCTTT,CASSLAEQGPAFF
-,-,TRBV7-2,TRBJ1-2,TGTGCCAGCAGCTTAGCGCGGGGCAGCTATGGCTACACCTTC,CASSLARGSYGYTF
-,-,TRBV19,TRBJ2-6,TGTGCCAGTAGTCGCTCTCAGGGCGATCCCGGGGCCAACGTCCTGACTTTC,CASSRSQGDPGANVLTF
TRBD1,-,TRBV6-1,TRBJ1-2,TGTGCCAGCACGGGACAGGGGCCTGGCTACACCTTC,CASTGQGPGYTF
TRBD2,-,TRBV18,TRBJ2-1,TGTGCCAGCTCCGGCGGGGGGGCAAGCTCCTACAATGAGCAGTTCTTC,CASSGGGASSYNEQFF
TRBD2,-,TRBV18,TRBJ2-1,TGTGCCAGCTCACCGCGGACTAGCGGGATCAATGAGCAGTTCTTC,CASSPRTSGINEQFF
TRBD2,-,TRBV10-3,TRBJ2-7,TGTGCCATCAAGGGGAGCGGGGCCACCTACGAGCAGTACTTC,CAIKGSGATYEQYF
TRBD1,-,TRBV7-9,TRBJ1-2,TGTGCCAGCAGCTCCCGGGACAGCCCTCCCTATGGCTACACCTTC,CASSSRDSPPYGYTF
-,-,TRBV13,TRBJ1-5,TGTGCCAGCAGCTTAGGGGGCCTTAATCAGCCCCAGCATTTT,CASSLGGLNQPQHF
-,-,TRBV7-9,TRBJ2-1,TGTGCCAGCAGCTTTCTGGCCCTTGAGCAGTTCTTC,CASSFLALEQFF
TRBD1,-,TRBV19,TRBJ2-7,TGTGCCAGTAGTCCCCGGGGCAGGGGGTTTGAGCAGTACTTC,CASSPRGRGFEQYF
-,-,TRBV2,TRBJ1-2,TGTGCCAGCAGGTGGACATCGGGCTATGGCTACACCTTC,CASRWTSGYGYTF
-,-,TRBV15,TRBJ2-7,TGTGCCACCAGCAGGCTCGGGTCCTACGAGCAGTACTTC,CATSRLGSYEQYF
-,once,TRBV7-9,TRBJ2-6,TGTGCCAGCAGCCATGAGGAGGGCCCTGGGGCCAACGTCCTGACTTTC,CASSHEEGPGANVLTF
TRBD2,-,TRBV5-1,TRBJ2-3,TGCGCCAGCAGCTTGGGGAGCGGGGGTGCAGATACGCAGTATTTT,CASSLGSGGADTQYF
-,-,TRBV9,TRBJ2-1,TGTGCCAGCAGCCCTAGTGGTAGTTTTGTTTATGAGCAGTTCTTC,CASSPSGSFVYEQFF
-,-,TRBV7-2,TRBJ2-5,TGTGCCAGCAGCTTAACCCCCGGGGAGACCCAGTACTTC,CASSLTPGETQYF
-,-,TRBV6-1,TRBJ1-4,TGTGCCAGCAGTTATTCGCCAGATAATGAAAAACTGTTTTTT,CASSYSPDNEKLFF
-,-,TRBV6-5,TRBJ2-3,TGTGCCAGCAGTTACCCGGGACTCCCAGATACGCAGTATTTT,CASSYPGLPDTQYF
TRBD2,-,TRBV29-1,TRBJ2-4,TGCAGCGTTAAGACTACTGGGGGGGGCATTCAGTACTTC,CSVKTTGGGIQYF
TRBD2,-,TRBV5-3,TRBJ2-3,TGTGCCAGAAGCTTGGCGTGGCTAGCGGGGGGGCTGGGAGATACGCAGTATTTT,CARSLAWLAGGLGDTQYF
-,-,TRBV5-1,TRBJ2-7,TGCGCCAGCAGCTTCCCCACGGGGGTAGGGACCTCCTACGAGCAGTACTTC,CASSFPTGVGTSYEQYF
-,-,TRBV6-4,TRBJ1-2,TGTGCCAGCACCCCACGACGGGTCTATGGCTACACCTTC,CASTPRRVYGYTF
TRBD2,-,TRBV7-9,TRBJ2-7,TGTGCCAGCAGCTTGGCGGGAGACTACGAGCAGTACTTC,CASSLAGDYEQYF
-,-,TRBV9,TRBJ2-3,TGTGCCAGCAGCCCAGCCGCCTGGGTGGGGCGGTCAGATACGCAGTATTTT,CASSPAAWVGRSDTQYF
-,-,TRBV4-2,TRBJ2-1,TGTGCCAGCAGCCAAACAGGCGCCGAGCAGTTCTTC,CASSQTGAEQFF
TRBD1,-,TRBV6-7,TRBJ2-7,TGTGCCAGCAGTTACGCAGGGGGACAGGGGTACGAGCAGTACTTC,CASSYAGGQGYEQYF
TRBD2,-,TRBV4-3,TRBJ2-1,TGCGCCAGCAGCCAAGGGACTAGCGGGAACAATGAGCAGTTCTTC,CASSQGTSGNNEQFF
-,-,TRBV29-1,TRBJ2-1,TGCAGCGGGGCCGGGGGTAAGCAGTTCTTC,CSGAGGKQFF
-,-,TRBV27,TRBJ1-1,TGTGCCAGCACCCCAGGGACATTGGGGAACACTGAAGCTTTCTTT,CASTPGTLGNTEAFF
TRBD2,-,TRBV28,TRBJ2-7,TGTGCCAGCAGTTTTTCCCGACTAGCGGCCCCCTTC,CASSFSRLAAPF
-,once,TRBV7-2,TRBJ1-5,TGTGCCAGCAGCCCCGAGGCGGGTGGGGGCAATCAGCCCCAGCATTTT,CASSPEAGGGNQPQHF
-,-,TRBV4-2,TRBJ1-2,TGTGCCAGCAGCCAAGATTCCGGTGGCTACACCTTC,CASSQDSGGYTF
-,-,TRBV21-1,TRBJ1-4,TGTGCCAGCAGCAACCGGGACATCACTAATGAAAAACTGTTTTTT,CASSNRDITNEKLFF
-,-,TRBV7-2,TRBJ2-3,TGTGCCAGCAGCTTTCGCCGAGACACAGATACGCAGTATTTT,CASSFRRDTDTQYF
TRBD1,-,TRBV19,TRBJ2-7,TGTGCCAGTAGTCCCCGACAGGGTCCCCACGAGCAGTACTTC,CASSPRQGPHEQYF
TRBD2,-,TRBV11-1,TRBJ2-7,TGTGCCAGCAGCTTAGTGGGGACTAGTATATCGGAGGAGCAGTACTTC,CASSLVGTSISEEQYF
TRBD2,-,TRBV5-1,TRBJ2-2,TGCGCCAGCAGGCCACTGGGGCTAGCGGACACCGGGGAGCTGTTTTTT,CASRPLGLADTGELFF
-,-,TRBV4-1,TRBJ1-2,TGCGCCAGCAGCCAAGACCCCGGGACAAGAGCCTATGGCTACACCTTC,CASSQDPGTRAYGYTF
-,-,TRBV11-2,TRBJ1-1,TGTGCCAGCACCGGACAGCCTGAAGCTTTCTTT,CASTGQPEAFF
-,-,TRBV6-5,TRBJ2-2,TGTGCCAGCACCGGACAGACCGGGGAGCTGTTTTTT,CASTGQTGELFF
-,-,TRBV7-3,TRBJ1-6,TGTGCCAGCAGCTTAGGTCCCCCCAGCGCGGGTTCACCCCTCCACTTT,CASSLGPPSAGSPLHF
-,once,TRBV15,TRBJ1-5,TGTGCCACCAGCAGAGAGGGGTGGAGGGGCAATCAGCCCCAGCATTTT,CATSREGWRGNQPQHF
TRBD1,few,TRBV28,TRBJ2-2,TGTGCCAGCAGCACCACCGACAGGGGTTTGGCCGGGGAGCTGTTTTTT,CASSTTDRGLAGELFF
TRBD2,once,TRBV18,TRBJ2-7,TGTGCCAGCTCACCAGGGAGGGACTACGAGCAGTACTTC,CASSPGRDYEQYF
-,-,TRBV10-3,TRBJ1-3,TGTGCCATCAGTGCCAGGGAAGGAAACACCATATATTTT,CAISAREGNTIYF
TRBD2,-,TRBV10-1,TRBJ2-3,TGCGCCAGCAGTGAGAGCGGGGGCGCAGATACGCAGTATTTT,CASSESGGADTQYF
-,-,TRBV5-6,TRBJ1-1,TGTGCCAGCAGCTTGGGGGGAGACACTGAAGCTTTCTTT,CASSLGGDTEAFF
-,-,TRBV21-1,TRBJ2-7,TGTGCCAGCAGCAGCCATATAGCGGGACCGATTTCCTACGAGCAGTACTTC,CASSSHIAGPISYEQYF
TRBD2,-,TRBV5-6,TRBJ2-3,TGTGCCAGCAGCTTCGGGGGGGGGCTAGGTACGCAGTATTTT,CASSFGGGLGTQYF
TRBD2,-,TRBV27,TRBJ2-2,TGTGCCAGCAGTAAAAGACTAGCCCCTGGGGAGCTGTTTTTT,CASSKRLAPGELFF
-,few,TRBV10-3,TRBJ1-1,TGTGCCATCGGCGCGAAACAGGCTAACACTGAAGCTTTCTTT,CAIGAKQANTEAFF
TRBD1,-,TRBV6-6,TRBJ1-2,TGTGCCAGCAGAATCCGGGACAGCTATGGCTACACCTTC,CASRIRDSYGYTF
-,-,TRBV9,TRBJ1-1,TGTGCCAGCAGCGTAGAACGGGACACTGAAGCTTTCTTT,CASSVERDTEAFF
-,-,TRBV4-3,TRBJ2-7,TGCGCCAGCAGCCAAGTGGGGGGGCCCCCCTACGAGCAGTACTTC,CASSQVGGPPYEQYF
-,-,TRBV13,TRBJ2-5,TGTGCCAGCAGCACTGGGCGCCTTGGAGAGACCCAGTACTTC,CASSTGRLGETQYF
TRBD1,-,TRBV7-9,TRBJ1-1,TGTGCCAGCAGCTTAGAGGTCGGGACAGCTGAAGCTTTCTTT,CASSLEVGTAEAFF